The subject of this entry is one T cell receptor beta chain. This clonotype was seen only a few times. The clone's antigen remains unknown. Per-nucleotide qualities are absent, and no much larger clonotype sits a single base away. These data come from a study of T cell repertoires in cytomegalovirus infection (dated by TCRdb to between 2018 and 2020). In terms of the full investigation: Recently identified HLA-C-restricted CMV epitopes, whose presentation resists viral immunomodulation, were targeted by peptide stimulations together with well-studied HLA-B-restricted epitopes. Donor HLA type was relevant to the analysis, as public TCR beta signatures indicated carriage of CMV infection together with the matching HLA type.

Per the germline V gene, MGHRA is the CDR1 and YSYEKL is the CDR2. The CDR3, from cysteine to phenylalanine, totals 16 residues. This entry keeps only the CDR3 DNA: 48 bases, framed from base 1. V is shortened by 0 bases, J by 3 bases, and the region joining them spans 15 bases. For sequencing, an Illumina HiSeq 1500 was employed. Clones were called with MiXCR by TCRdb after fastp trimmed the public reads at Q25, and only in-frame beta chains were retained. When rows share a CDR3 protein, they turn into one entry using the most common DNA and genes. This sample holds approximately 76,000 distinct CDR3 sequences; 20% to 30% were observed only once. The top ten clones comprise approximately 53% of the sample. Broader findings and caveats from the paper: The ex vivo response was dominated by HLA-C-restricted CMV-specific TCR beta clonotypes, and the single most frequent clonotype in two of eight donors was supplied by these HLA-C-restricted clonotypes. Cumulative frequency of public TCR beta family members discriminated carriers of CMV infection plus the relevant HLA type in this cohort and an independent 352-donor cohort.

The treatment or condition label, read with the paper, signifies: in vitro stimulation with specific CMV peptide epitopes to enrich CMV-specific T cells. This sequence uses TRBV4-1 and TRBJ2-7; tentative D gene TRBD1, with 5 bases matching. The receptor comes from a human donor in good health (CMV status not recorded). Some clones in this sample may be carry-over from other donors' samples. The specimen comprised CD8+ T cells from cultured PBMCs, sampled from culture after CMV antigen stimulation. The nucleotides read TGCGCCAGCAGCCAAGATACCCAAGGGGCCTTCTACGAGCAGTACTTC. Its coded protein is CASSQDTQGAFYEQYF.